One T cell receptor beta chain is described in this entry. Deletions cut 7 bases from V and 8 bases from J, with 17 bases between. Germline-derived CDR1 and CDR2 are SEHNR and FQNEAQ (reference sequence). The CDR3 is 13 residues long. This specimen comes from a study of control samples from healthy donors and cancer patients. The assay was immunoSEQ multiplex PCR, and TCRdb's table has in-frame clones only and misses some. The sample yields roughly 160,000 clones, around 94% seen once. The V call is TRBV7-9, the J call TRBJ1-2; possible D gene TRBD1, 5 bases. Sequencing input: PBMCs. The source of this sequence is a man in his 60s with colorectal cancer. CDR3 residues: CASTRGVESGYTF. The CDR3 DNA sequence: TGTGCCAGCACACGAGGGGTGGAATCCGGCTACACCTTC.